This TCR beta chain was identified during a study of blood T cell repertoires in COVID-19. Across the study: COVID-19 samples, acute and convalescent, were from the United States, Italy and Spain.

Original analysis: By means of reference gene primer amplification, nucleated cell counts were estimated. Some clones are missing from TCRdb's copy, which holds only in-frame ones; the method was immunoSEQ multiplex PCR. That table is the source of V, J and clone size, and D and trimming were worked out from the DNA. The sample consists of over 150,000 clones, approximately 90% of them appearing once. In germline, CDR1 is KGHSH, CDR2 LQKENI. The CDR3 is 14 residues long. Trimming took 3 bases from V and 6 from J; bases not matched to a gene: 7. Sequencing was carried out using peripheral blood. This TCR was recovered from a man in his forties or fifties who had recovered from COVID-19. The rearrangement joins TRBV18 to TRBJ2-7, with 8 bases fitting TRBD1. The CDR3 loop reads CASSPLGRGLEQYF. CDR3 nucleotide sequence: TGTGCCAGCTCACCCCTGGGCAGGGGGCTCGAGCAGTACTTC.